Shown below are 30 T cell receptor beta chains from a single sample sequenced in a study of blood T cell repertoires in COVID-19. Only in-frame clones appear in the TCRdb table, and some are missing; sequencing was by immunoSEQ multiplex PCR. The sample contains approximately 490,000 clones, about 90% of which appear only once. The sample consisted of PBMCs or T cells enriched from blood (not recorded which). The source is a woman aged 18-35 years who had recovered from COVID-19.

This chain connects TRBV6-1 to TRBJ2-3; TRBD1 matches at 11 bases. CDR3 length: 16 amino acids. Germline V gives CDR1 MNHNS, CDR2 SASEGT. V lost 1 base and J lost 3; bases outside the gene matches: 3. The CDR3 bases are TGTGCCAGCAGTGAAGGGCGGGACAGGGGGACAGATACGCAGTATTTT. Encoded protein: CASSEGRDRGTDTQYF.

The V and J genes are TRBV6-1 and TRBJ2-5; possible D gene TRBD1, 7 bases. The V and J ends lost 1 base and 3 bases respectively, with 15 bases between them. The germline V gene encodes CDR1 MNHNS and CDR2 SASEGT. The CDR3 loop spans 16 amino acids. In DNA, the CDR3 is TGTGCCAGCAGTGAAGACTTGGAGGGACAGAAAGAGACCCAGTACTTC. This codes for CASSEDLEGQKETQYF.

The genes are TRBV28 and TRBJ2-1, with TRBD2 matching 8 bases. The trim removed 5 bases at V and 8 bases at J, leaving 2 bases unmatched. The CDR3 contains 12 residues. Germline lookup yields CDR1 MDHEN and CDR2 SYDVKM. The DNA of the CDR3 is TGTGCCAGCAGTGTCGGGGGGGATGAGCAGTTCTTC. Protein product: CASSVGGDEQFF.

This sequence joins TRBV2 and TRBJ2-7; maybe TRBD1 (6 bases). The CDR3 is 13 residues long. The V gene's germline CDR1 is SNHLY and CDR2 FYNNEI. With 7 bases removed from V and 2 bases from J, the gap between germline ends came to 12 bases. Written as DNA, the CDR3 is TGTGCCAGCACTTATCCAGGGGCCTACGAGCAGTACTTC. Residues: CASTYPGAYEQYF.

The CDR3 bases are TGTGCCAGCAGCTTAGCCGGGAACCACGAGCAGTACTTC. Its protein product is CASSLAGNHEQYF. V is TRBV7-2 and J is TRBJ2-7; D is perhaps TRBD2 (5 bases). The ends were cut back, 0 bases at V and 5 bases at J, with 8 bases in the middle. CDR1 SGHTA and CDR2 FQGNSA come from the germline V gene. This CDR3 is 13 amino acids long.

This chain connects TRBV4-2 to TRBJ1-2, with TRBD1 as a possible D gene (6 bases). This CDR3 has 14 residues. Germline V CDR1 and CDR2: LGHNA, YNFKEQ. V lost 0 bases and J lost 5, with 10 bases in between. The CDR3 DNA is TGTGCCAGCAGCCAAGACAAAAGGGGGTATGGCTACACCTTC. Protein: CASSQDKRGYGYTF.

The rearrangement uses TRBV14 and TRBJ2-5, with 8 bases that match TRBD1. The CDR3 extends over 16 amino acids. Germline assignment: CDR1 SGHDN and CDR2 FVKESK. V trimming: 1 base; J trimming: 2 bases; junction bases outside the gene matches: 6. CDR3 DNA: TGTGCCAGCAGCCAAGGGGACAGGACTCTTCAAGAGACCCAGTACTTC. Translated, it gives CASSQGDRTLQETQYF. Full variable domain (missing parts from reference TRBV14 and TRBJ2-5): EAGVTQFPSHSVIEKGQTVTLRCDPISGHDNLYWYRRVMGKEIKFLLHFVKESKQDESGMPNNRFLAERTGGTYSTLKVQPAELEDSGVYFCASSQGDRTLQETQYFGPGTRLLVL.

The chain joins TRBV5-1 to TRBJ1-1; no reliable D call. The CDR3 is 14 amino acids. The V gene lost 3 bases and the J gene lost 0 bases, with 9 bases spanning the gap. CDR1 SGHRS and CDR2 YFSETQ come from the germline V gene. CDR3 nucleotides: TGCGCCAGCAGCTCGCGGGGTTTGAACACTGAAGCTTTCTTT. Residues: CASSSRGLNTEAFF.

The rearrangement links TRBV28 to TRBJ2-7; 7 bases map to TRBD1. The junction had 2 bases not matched to a gene; V was cut back by 2 bases and J by 7 bases. This CDR3 comprises 12 residues. CDR1 MDHEN and CDR2 SYDVKM come from the germline V gene. The CDR3 here is CASSLPTGEQYF. DNA for the CDR3: TGTGCCAGCAGTTTACCGACAGGGGAGCAGTACTTC. Looking up the rest from reference TRBV28 and TRBJ2-7 gives the full variable domain: DVKVTQSSRYLVKRTGEKVFLECVQDMDHENMFWYRQDPGLGLRLIYFSYDVKMKEKGDIPEGYSVSREKKERFSLILESASTNQTSMYLCASSLPTGEQYFGPGTRLTVT.

This chain links TRBV19 with TRBJ1-2; D is perhaps TRBD1 (6 bases). V was clipped by 4 bases and J by 4 bases, with 10 bases between them. The germline CDR1 and CDR2 sequences are LNHDA and SQIVND (reference sequence). This CDR3 has 13 amino acids. The CDR3 region has the DNA TGTGCCAGTAGTAGACAGGACTTCTATGGCTACACCTTC. It translates to CASSRQDFYGYTF.

This chain uses TRBV3-1 (or the pseudogene TRBV3-2) with TRBJ1-2, with TRBD1 identical over 8 bases. Germline V lookup: CDR1 LGHDT, CDR2 YNNKEL (reference sequence). Germline trimming cut 2 bases from V and 4 bases from J; bases unmatched to any gene: 3. The length of the CDR3 is 14 residues. CDR3 sequence reads: CASSQRDRSYGYTF. CDR3 DNA: TGTGCCAGCAGCCAAAGGGACAGGAGCTATGGCTACACCTTC.

This chain joins TRBV4-1 and TRBJ1-1, with TRBD1 matching 7 bases. In germline, CDR1 is MGHRA, CDR2 YSYEKL. The V and J ends lost 3 bases and 0 bases, in that order; junction bases with no gene match: 7. The CDR3 sequence is 16 residues long. The CDR3 DNA is TGCGCCAGCAGCCATTTGAGACAGGGTCTGAACACTGAAGCTTTCTTT. It encodes CASSHLRQGLNTEAFF.

The table lists this clone with a few counts. The V call is TRBV5-6, the J call TRBJ2-1, with a tentative D call TRBD1 (5 bases). Germline CDR1 SGHDT, CDR2 YYEEEE. V lost 4 bases to trimming and J lost 10 bases, with 15 bases between them. The CDR3 length is 13 residues. The CDR3 sequence is CASSPIRGEEQFF. DNA for the CDR3: TGTGCCAGCAGCCCCATAAGGGGCGAGGAGCAGTTCTTC.

The chain combines TRBV30 with TRBJ1-1; no clear D gene. The CDR3 is 13 amino acids. Germline V lookup: CDR1 GTSNPN, CDR2 SVGIG (reference sequence). Trimming took off 4 bases at V and 1 base at J, with 10 bases between the two ends. The CDR3 is CAWTRERNTEAFF. CDR3 nucleotide sequence: TGTGCCTGGACCCGGGAGAGGAACACTGAAGCTTTCTTT.

This clone appeared a single time. This rearrangement joins TRBV6-5 to TRBJ1-5; D is possibly TRBD1 (5 bases). Germline values: CDR1 MNHEY, CDR2 SVGAGI. CDR3 length equals 12 residues. Between the trimmed V and J ends, which lost 8 bases and 9 bases, there was a span of 14 bases. The CDR3 region is CASGGARWPQHF. The CDR3 DNA sequence: TGTGCCAGCGGAGGGGCTCGTTGGCCCCAGCATTTT.

This clone was seen only a few times. The J gene is TRBJ1-2, the V gene TRBV10-3; 9 bases map to TRBD1. Germline V gene sequence: CDR1 ENHRY, CDR2 SYGVKD. The J segment lost 8 bases and the V segment lost 3 bases, leaving 7 bases of the junction unmatched. This CDR3 region has 14 residues. The CDR3 region has the DNA TGTGCCATCAGTGACCCGGGACAGGGTGGCGGCTACACCTTC. Its translation: CAISDPGQGGGYTF.

The chain couples TRBV30 to TRBJ2-7, with 11 positions matching TRBD2. Germline trimming cut 0 bases from V and 3 bases from J; bases unmatched to any gene: 10. The CDR3 extends over 17 amino acids. Germline CDR1 is GTSNPN and CDR2 is SVGIG (reference sequence). The CDR3 loop reads CAWSVRTSGYNYYEQYF. CDR3 nucleotide sequence: TGTGCCTGGAGTGTAAGGACTAGCGGGTACAACTACTACGAGCAGTACTTC.

The chain uses TRBV30 and TRBJ2-1; TRBD2 matches 13 bases. Per the germline V gene, CDR1 is GTSNPN and CDR2 is SVGIG (reference sequence). The CDR3 sequence is 16 residues long. V dropped 2 bases and J dropped 9; count of bases not matched to a gene: 10. DNA for the CDR3: TGTGCCTGGAGTTCTTCATCGACTAGCGGGGGGCCTGAGCAGTTCTTC. Amino acids: CAWSSSSTSGGPEQFF.

The chain joins TRBV9 to TRBJ1-2; 11 nucleotides agree with TRBD1. V was pared by 2 bases and J by 7 bases, with 4 bases of the junction left unmatched. The CDR3 runs 14 residues. Germline CDR1 reads SGDLS; CDR2 reads YYNGEE. The CDR3 here is CASSVGQGASGYTF. Written as DNA, the CDR3 is TGTGCCAGCAGCGTCGGACAGGGGGCGAGTGGCTACACCTTC.

J is TRBJ2-2 and V is TRBV4-2; 13 bases line up with TRBD2. Germline V CDR1 and CDR2: LGHNA, YNFKEQ. V shed 1 base, J shed 5 bases, and the junction held 4 bases outside the gene matches. The CDR3 contains 17 residues. CDR3 sequence reads: CASSQVGLAGETGELFF. The CDR3, as DNA: TGTGCCAGCAGCCAAGTCGGACTAGCGGGGGAGACCGGGGAGCTGTTTTTT.

This chain connects TRBV18 to TRBJ1-2; 7 bases align to TRBD1. Germline lookup yields CDR1 KGHSH and CDR2 LQKENI. With V trimmed by 1 base and J by 8 bases, 4 bases remained unmatched. This CDR3 comprises 13 residues. This chain's CDR3 is CASSPQTGNGYTF. DNA for the CDR3: TGTGCCAGCTCACCACAGACAGGGAACGGCTACACCTTC.

V gene TRBV5-1 combines with J gene TRBJ2-2; TRBD2 matches 8 bases. The V gene end was trimmed by 7 bases and the J gene end by 4 bases; junction bases not matched to a gene: 9. CDR3 length equals 15 residues. Germline assignment: CDR1 SGHRS and CDR2 YFSETQ. The chain's CDR3 is CASRVTSVSTGELFF. The CDR3 DNA is TGCGCCAGCCGAGTGACTAGCGTGAGCACCGGGGAGCTGTTTTTT.

A single count supports this clone. The chain uses TRBV10-3 and TRBJ1-1; the D gene is possibly TRBD1 (5 bases). The V gene's germline CDR1 is ENHRY and CDR2 SYGVKD. CDR3 length: 12 amino acids. V dropped 2 bases and J dropped 12 bases, with 13 bases sitting between them. The CDR3 region is CAISEVERGSFF. Written as DNA, the CDR3 is TGTGCCATCAGTGAGGTTGAAAGGGGATCTTTCTTT.

The count of this clone is one. The genes are TRBV19 and TRBJ1-3, with a weak D call TRBD1 (5 bases). The CDR3 is made up of 15 amino acids. Per germline, CDR1 LNHDA and CDR2 SQIVND (reference sequence). Trimming shortened V by 3 bases and J by 1 base, and 10 bases separated the two germline ends. The CDR3 here is CASSMGLPSGNTIYF. In DNA, the CDR3 is TGTGCCAGTAGTATGGGACTGCCATCTGGAAACACCATATATTTT. Variable domain in full (rest from reference TRBV19 and TRBJ1-3): DGGITQSPKYLFRKEGQNVTLSCEQNLNHDAMYWYRQDPGQGLRLIYYSQIVNDFQKGDIAEGYSVSREKKESFPLTVTSAQKNPTAFYLCASSMGLPSGNTIYFGEGSWLTVV.

The chain is built from TRBV15 and TRBJ1-1; D is undetermined. The ends were cut back, 5 bases at V and 4 bases at J, with 11 bases in the middle. Germline CDR1 is LNHNV and CDR2 is YYDKDF (reference sequence). The CDR3 consists of 13 residues. The CDR3 protein is CATSWAGGTEAFF. CDR3 in DNA: TGTGCCACCAGCTGGGCGGGCGGCACTGAAGCTTTCTTT.

The chain joins TRBV7-9 to TRBJ1-4, with D uncertain. Trimming stripped 2 bases from V and 0 bases from J, with 4 bases between. Germline V gene lookup returns CDR1 SEHNR and CDR2 FQNEAQ (reference sequence). The CDR3 runs 14 residues. CDR3 sequence (DNA): TGTGCCAGCAGCTTACAGGCAACTAATGAAAAACTGTTTTTT. Protein sequence: CASSLQATNEKLFF.

This clone was counted a single time. V gene TRBV30 combines with J gene TRBJ1-2; D is undetermined. Germline-derived CDR1 and CDR2 are GTSNPN and SVGIG (reference sequence). Trimming took 2 bases from V and 5 from J, leaving 9 bases between them. This CDR3 is built from 12 residues. The CDR3: CAWSPREYGYTF. The CDR3 DNA reads as TGTGCCTGGAGTCCACGGGAATATGGCTACACCTTC.

V and J are TRBV19 and TRBJ2-3; 14 nucleotides align to TRBD2. The CDR3 loop spans 17 amino acids. Germline CDR1 reads LNHDA; CDR2 reads SQIVND (reference sequence). Losses at the gene ends were 6 bases for V and 2 bases for J; bases not matched to a gene: 7. The CDR3 DNA reads TGTGCCAGTAGCCCGGGACTAGCGGGGGACCTCACAGATACGCAGTATTTT. Translation gives CASSPGLAGDLTDTQYF.

This clone was observed once. The rearrangement uses TRBV6-5 and TRBJ1-4; unclear D gene. The CDR3 consists of 14 residues. Germline CDR1 MNHEY, CDR2 SVGAGI. V was pared by 7 bases and J by 7 bases, with 16 bases between. Written as DNA, the CDR3 is TGTGCCAGCACATCACGGGAGGGAGGTGAAAAACTGTTTTTT. Protein: CASTSREGGEKLFF.

This chain uses TRBV5-4 with TRBJ1-6; 8 bases fit TRBD1. CDR1 and CDR2 from the germline V gene are SGHNT and YYREEE (reference sequence). The CDR3 is made up of 14 amino acids. The V segment lost 4 bases and the J segment 10 bases; nucleotides outside the gene matches: 7. CDR3 DNA sequence: TGTGCCAGCAGCCAGACAGGGGTTAACTCACCCCTCCACTTT. Protein: CASSQTGVNSPLHF.